This TCR beta chain was sequenced during a study of human T cells and chemical hapten exposure. This CDR3 is built from 19 residues. The germline V gene has CDR1 MNHNY and CDR2 SVGAGI (reference sequence). Trimming took 6 bases from V and 2 from J; bases not matched to a gene: 14. TCRdb ran MiXCR on the RACE reads and lists one entry per CDR3 protein. Altogether around 250,000 distinct CDR3 sequences are present, roughly 8.9% being singletons, with the ten largest covering roughly 2.5%. Time point specified: pre-sensitization, week 0. The treatment here: therapeutic diphenylcyclopropenone sensitization with weekly scalp DPC.

The clonotype comes from a woman aged 40 to 55 with alopecia areata. Some clones in this sample may be carry-over from other donors' samples. The specimen comprised whole blood, sampled in connection with sensitization to the hapten diphenylcyclopropenone (DPC). The chain employs TRBV6-6 and TRBJ2-1; TRBD2 matches 12 bases. The CDR3 loop is CASSRPTTSGSGPYNEQFF. CDR3 sequence (DNA): TGTGCCAGCAGCCGCCCAACGACTAGCGGGAGCGGTCCCTACAATGAGCAGTTCTTC.